This TCR beta chain was retrieved from a study of CD8 T cells in ankylosing spondylitis. CDR1 and CDR2 from the germline V gene are SEHNR and FQNEAQ (reference sequence). This CDR3 spans 16 amino acids. V dropped 0 bases and J dropped 4 bases, with 12 bases sitting between them. Quantitative barcoded 5'-RACE was used to prepare TCR beta libraries. TCRdb re-called the 5' RACE reads through MiXCR, storing one row per CDR3 protein. In the table there are 130,000 or so distinct CDR3 sequences, over 6.5% of which are singletons. Regarding the study as a whole: Matched ankylosing spondylitis synovial fluid reportedly showed significant enrichment of disease-linked clones.

This clonotype appeared many times. The target antigen is unknown. V usage is TRBV7-9 and J usage is TRBJ2-2; D is undetermined. Sequencing was performed on blood, either unsorted or a sorted T cell fraction (not recorded which). This TCR was sampled from a male donor with ankylosing spondylitis or in good health (not recorded which). CDR3 residues: CASSLATLMGTGELFF. The CDR3, as DNA: TGTGCCAGCAGCTTAGCTACACTAATGGGCACCGGGGAGCTGTTTTTT. Full variable domain (missing parts from reference TRBV7-9 and TRBJ2-2): DTGVSQNPRHKITKRGQNVTFRCDPISEHNRLYWYRQTLGQGPEFLTYFQNEAQLEKSRLLSDRFSAERPKGSFSTLEIQRTEQGDSAMYLCASSLATLMGTGELFFGEGSRLTVL.